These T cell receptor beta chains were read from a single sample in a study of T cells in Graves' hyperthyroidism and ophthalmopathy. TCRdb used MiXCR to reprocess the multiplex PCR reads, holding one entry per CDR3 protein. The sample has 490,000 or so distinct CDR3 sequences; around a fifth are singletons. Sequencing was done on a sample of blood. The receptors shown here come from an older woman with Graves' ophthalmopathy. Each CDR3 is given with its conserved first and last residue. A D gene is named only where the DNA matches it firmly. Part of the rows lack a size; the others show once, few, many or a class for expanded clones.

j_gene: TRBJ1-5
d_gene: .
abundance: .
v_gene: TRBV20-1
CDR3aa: CSARGGTPGQPQHF
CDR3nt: TGCAGTGCTAGGGGGGGGACTCCAGGGCAGCCCCAGCATTTT

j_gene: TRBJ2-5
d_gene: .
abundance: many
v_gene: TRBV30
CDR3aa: CAWSGGGPQETQYF
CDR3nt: TGTGCCTGGAGTGGGGGGGGCCCCCAAGAGACCCAGTACTTC

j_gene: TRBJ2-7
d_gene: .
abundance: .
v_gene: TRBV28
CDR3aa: CASLGQTFSSYEQYF
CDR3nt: TGTGCCTCCCTTGGACAAACCTTCAGCTCCTACGAGCAGTACTTC

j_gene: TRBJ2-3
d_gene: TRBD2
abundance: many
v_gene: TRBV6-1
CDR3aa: CASSFGSGRARDTQYF
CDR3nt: TGTGCCAGCAGTTTCGGTAGCGGGAGGGCCCGTGATACGCAGTATTTT

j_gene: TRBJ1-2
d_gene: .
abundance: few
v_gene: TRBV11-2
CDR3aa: CASSLSLPYGYTF
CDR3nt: TGTGCCAGCAGCTTAAGTCTACCATATGGCTACACCTTC

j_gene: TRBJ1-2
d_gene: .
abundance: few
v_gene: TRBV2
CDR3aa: CASRENRDINYGYTF
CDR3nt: TGTGCCAGCAGGGAAAACCGGGACATCAACTATGGCTACACCTTC

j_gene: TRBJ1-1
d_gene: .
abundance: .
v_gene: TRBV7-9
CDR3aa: CASSSGILQATEAFF
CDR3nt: TGTGCCAGCAGCTCTGGGATTCTCCAGGCCACTGAAGCTTTCTTT

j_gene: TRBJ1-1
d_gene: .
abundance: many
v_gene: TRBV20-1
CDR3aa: CSAIGSQGSGAEAFF
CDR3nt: TGCAGTGCTATTGGGTCTCAGGGGAGTGGGGCTGAAGCTTTCTTT

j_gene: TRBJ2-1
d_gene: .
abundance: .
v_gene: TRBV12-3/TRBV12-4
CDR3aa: CASSRLSEQFF
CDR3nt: TGTGCCAGCAGTCGACTGAGTGAGCAGTTCTTC

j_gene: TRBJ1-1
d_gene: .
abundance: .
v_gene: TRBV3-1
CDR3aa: CASSQGQLNTEAFF
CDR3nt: TGTGCCAGCAGCCAAGGTCAGTTGAACACTGAAGCTTTCTTT

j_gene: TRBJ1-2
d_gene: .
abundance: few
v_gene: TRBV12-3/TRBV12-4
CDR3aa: CASSPDSNNYGYTF
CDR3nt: TGTGCCAGCAGTCCGGACAGTAATAACTATGGCTACACCTTC

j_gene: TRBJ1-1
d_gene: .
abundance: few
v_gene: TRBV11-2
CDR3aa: CASSSVYTEAFF
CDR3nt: TGTGCCAGCAGCTCGGTTTACACTGAAGCTTTCTTT

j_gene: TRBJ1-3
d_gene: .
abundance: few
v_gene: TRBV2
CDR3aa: CASSYRGNTIYF
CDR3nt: TGTGCCAGCAGTTACAGGGGAAACACCATATATTTT

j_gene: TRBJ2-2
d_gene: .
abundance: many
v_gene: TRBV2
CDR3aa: CASSDFWGMNTGELFF
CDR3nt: TGTGCCAGCAGTGATTTTTGGGGGATGAACACCGGGGAGCTGTTTTTT

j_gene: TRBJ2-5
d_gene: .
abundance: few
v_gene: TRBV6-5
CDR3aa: CASSYSTPAGQTQYF
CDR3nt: TGTGCCAGCAGTTACTCCACCCCGGCCGGGCAGACCCAGTACTTC

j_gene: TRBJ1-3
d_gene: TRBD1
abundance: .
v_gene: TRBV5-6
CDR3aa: CASSLKQGRMGNTIYF
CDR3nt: TGTGCCAGCAGCTTGAAACAGGGGAGAATGGGAAACACCATATATTTT

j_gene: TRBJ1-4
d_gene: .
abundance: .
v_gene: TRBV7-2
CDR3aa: CASSFGTSEKLFF
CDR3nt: TGTGCCAGCAGCTTTGGGACAAGTGAAAAACTGTTTTTT

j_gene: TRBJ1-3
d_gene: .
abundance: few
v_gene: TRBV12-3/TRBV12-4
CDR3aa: CASSLGRISGNTIYF
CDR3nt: TGTGCCAGCAGCCTCGGGCGGATCTCTGGAAACACCATATATTTT

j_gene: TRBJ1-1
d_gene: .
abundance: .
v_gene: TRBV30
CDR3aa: CAWVGRMNTEAFF
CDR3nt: TGTGCCTGGGTGGGACGGATGAACACTGAAGCTTTCTTT

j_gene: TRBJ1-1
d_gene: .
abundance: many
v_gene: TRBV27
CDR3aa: CASSPRVGGEAFF
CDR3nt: TGTGCCAGCAGCCCGAGGGTCGGCGGTGAAGCTTTCTTT

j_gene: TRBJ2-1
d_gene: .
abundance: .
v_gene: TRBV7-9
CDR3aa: CASSLARGVGQFF
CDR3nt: TGTGCCAGCAGCTTAGCGAGGGGAGTTGGGCAGTTCTTC

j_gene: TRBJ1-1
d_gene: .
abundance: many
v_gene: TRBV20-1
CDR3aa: CSASDSPNTEAFF
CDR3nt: TGCAGTGCCAGCGACAGCCCGAACACTGAAGCTTTCTTT

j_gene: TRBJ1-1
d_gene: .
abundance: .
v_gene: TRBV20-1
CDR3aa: CSARRAEGGSNTEAFF
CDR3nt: TGCAGTGCTAGGCGGGCCGAAGGGGGTTCGAACACTGAAGCTTTCTTT

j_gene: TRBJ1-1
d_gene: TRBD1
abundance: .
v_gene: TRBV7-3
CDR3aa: CASSQVRPGGGNTEAFF
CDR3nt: TGCGCCAGCAGCCAAGTTCGGCCAGGGGGGGGGAACACTGAAGCTTTCTTT

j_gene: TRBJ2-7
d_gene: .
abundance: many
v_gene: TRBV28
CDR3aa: CASSSVREPRPYEQYF
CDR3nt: TGTGCCAGCAGCTCTGTAAGGGAGCCCAGGCCCTACGAGCAGTACTTC

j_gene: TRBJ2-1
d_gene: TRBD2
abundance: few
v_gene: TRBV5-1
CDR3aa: CASSSGLAGGTYNEQFF
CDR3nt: TGCGCCAGCAGCTCGGGACTAGCGGGAGGGACCTACAATGAGCAGTTCTTC

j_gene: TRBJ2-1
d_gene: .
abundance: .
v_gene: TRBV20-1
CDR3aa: CSARGLRQTFHNEQFF
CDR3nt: TGCAGTGCTAGGGGCCTCAGACAGACCTTCCACAATGAGCAGTTCTTC

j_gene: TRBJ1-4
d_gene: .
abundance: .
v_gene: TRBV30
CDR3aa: CAWSREQGEKLFF
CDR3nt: TGTGCCTGGAGTCGGGAGCAGGGGGAAAAACTGTTTTTT

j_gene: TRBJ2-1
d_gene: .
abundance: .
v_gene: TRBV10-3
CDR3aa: CATGSYNEQFF
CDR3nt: TGTGCCACCGGTTCCTACAATGAGCAGTTCTTC

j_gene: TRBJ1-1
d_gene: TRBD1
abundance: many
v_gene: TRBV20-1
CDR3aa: CSAIPWNRGRSSEAFF
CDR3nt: TGCAGTGCTATTCCTTGGAACAGGGGGCGTTCTTCTGAAGCTTTCTTT

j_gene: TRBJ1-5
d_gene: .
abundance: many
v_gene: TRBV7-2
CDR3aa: CASSLMRMGNQPQHF
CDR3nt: TGTGCCAGCAGCTTAATGCGGATGGGCAATCAGCCCCAGCATTTT

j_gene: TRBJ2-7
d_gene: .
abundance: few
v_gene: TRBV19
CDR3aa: CASSVQFSYEQYF
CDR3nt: TGTGCCAGTAGTGTTCAGTTCAGCTACGAGCAGTACTTC

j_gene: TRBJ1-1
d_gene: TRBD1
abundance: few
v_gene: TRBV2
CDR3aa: CASRRPGQMNTEAFF
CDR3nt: TGTGCCAGCAGGAGACCGGGACAGATGAACACTGAAGCTTTCTTT

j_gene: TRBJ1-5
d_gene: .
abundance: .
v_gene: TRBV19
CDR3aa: CASSVDTLIRPQHF
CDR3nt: TGTGCCAGTAGTGTCGACACCTTGATAAGGCCCCAGCATTTT

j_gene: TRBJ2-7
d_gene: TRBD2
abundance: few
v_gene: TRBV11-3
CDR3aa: CASSPGLAGLYEQYF
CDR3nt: TGTGCCAGCAGCCCGGGACTAGCGGGACTCTACGAGCAGTACTTC

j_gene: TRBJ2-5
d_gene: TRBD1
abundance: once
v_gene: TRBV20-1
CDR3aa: CSASTGTGSRETQYF
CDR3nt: TGCAGTGCTTCAACCGGGACAGGGAGTCGAGAGACCCAGTACTTC

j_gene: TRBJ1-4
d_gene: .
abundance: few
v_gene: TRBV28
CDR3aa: CASSLRGTLHEKLFF
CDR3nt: TGTGCCAGCAGTTTAAGGGGGACTCTTCATGAAAAACTGTTTTTT

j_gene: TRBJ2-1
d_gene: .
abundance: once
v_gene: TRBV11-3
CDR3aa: CASSLGPGTTDDEQFF
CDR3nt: TGTGCCAGCAGCTTAGGACCCGGGACAACCGACGATGAGCAGTTCTTC

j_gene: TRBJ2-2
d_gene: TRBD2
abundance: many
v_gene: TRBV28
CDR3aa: CASSWAGGQTGELFF
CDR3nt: TGTGCCAGCTCGTGGGCGGGAGGCCAAACCGGGGAGCTGTTTTTT

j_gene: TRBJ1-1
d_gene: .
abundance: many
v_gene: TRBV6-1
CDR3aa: CASSPPHTGYTEAFF
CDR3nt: TGTGCCAGCAGCCCCCCACACACAGGCTACACTGAAGCTTTCTTT

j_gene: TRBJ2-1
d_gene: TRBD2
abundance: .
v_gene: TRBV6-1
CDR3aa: CASRPGTSGRGEQFF
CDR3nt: TGTGCCAGCAGACCAGGGACTAGCGGGAGGGGTGAGCAGTTCTTC

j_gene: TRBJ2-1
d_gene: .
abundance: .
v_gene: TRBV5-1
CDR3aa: CASSGDWNNEQFF
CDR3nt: TGCGCCAGCAGCGGGGACTGGAACAATGAGCAGTTCTTC

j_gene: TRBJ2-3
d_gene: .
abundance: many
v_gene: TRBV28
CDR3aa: CASSYWGRTDTQYF
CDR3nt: TGTGCCAGCAGTTATTGGGGGCGCACAGATACGCAGTATTTT

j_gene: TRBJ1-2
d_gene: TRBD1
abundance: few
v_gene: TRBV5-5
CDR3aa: CASSMGQKQYGYTF
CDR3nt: TGTGCCAGCAGCATGGGACAGAAACAGTATGGCTACACCTTC

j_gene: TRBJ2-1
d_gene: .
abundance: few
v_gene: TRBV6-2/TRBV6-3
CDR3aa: CASRLYPSYNEQFF
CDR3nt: TGTGCCAGCAGACTGTACCCCAGCTACAATGAGCAGTTCTTC

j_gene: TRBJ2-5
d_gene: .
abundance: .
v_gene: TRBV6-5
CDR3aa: CASSYSRGWETQYF
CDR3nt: TGTGCCAGCAGTTACTCGAGAGGCTGGGAGACCCAGTACTTC

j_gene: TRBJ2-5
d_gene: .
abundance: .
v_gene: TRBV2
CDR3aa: CASSADLRETQYF
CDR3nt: TGTGCCAGCAGCGCGGACTTGAGGGAGACCCAGTACTTC

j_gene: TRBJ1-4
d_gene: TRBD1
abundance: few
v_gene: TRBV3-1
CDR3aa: CASSQEGTGVGEKLFF
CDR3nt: TGTGCCAGCAGCCAAGAAGGGACAGGGGTTGGTGAAAAACTGTTTTTT

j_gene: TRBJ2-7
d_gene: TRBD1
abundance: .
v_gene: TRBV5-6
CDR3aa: CASSRRTGRLLQYF
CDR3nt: TGTGCCAGCAGCCGCAGGACAGGGCGGTTGCTGCAGTACTTC

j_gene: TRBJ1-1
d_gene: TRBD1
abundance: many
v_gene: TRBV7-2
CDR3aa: CASSLGQGTGSAFF
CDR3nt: TGTGCCAGCAGCTTAGGGCAAGGGACAGGGTCGGCTTTCTTT

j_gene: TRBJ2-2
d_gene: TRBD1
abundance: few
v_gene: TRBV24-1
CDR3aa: CATRAWGTGGSRDTGELFF
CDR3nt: TGTGCCACCAGGGCCTGGGGCACAGGGGGCTCTAGGGACACCGGGGAGCTGTTTTTT

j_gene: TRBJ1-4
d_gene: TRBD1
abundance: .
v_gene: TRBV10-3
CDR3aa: CASSRGQGGEKLFF
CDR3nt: TGTGCCTCGAGCAGGGGACAGGGCGGCGAAAAACTGTTTTTT

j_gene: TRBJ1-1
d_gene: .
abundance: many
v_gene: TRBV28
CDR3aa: CASTVGLSEAFF
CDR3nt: TGTGCCAGCACCGTTGGCCTCTCTGAAGCTTTCTTT

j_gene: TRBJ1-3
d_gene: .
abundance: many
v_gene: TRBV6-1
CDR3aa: CASRPASGNTIYF
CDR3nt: TGTGCCAGCAGACCGGCGAGTGGAAACACCATATATTTT

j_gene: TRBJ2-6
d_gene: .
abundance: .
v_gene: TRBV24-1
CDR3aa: CAIGGDSGANVLTF
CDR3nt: TGTGCCATCGGGGGAGACTCTGGGGCCAACGTCCTGACTTTC